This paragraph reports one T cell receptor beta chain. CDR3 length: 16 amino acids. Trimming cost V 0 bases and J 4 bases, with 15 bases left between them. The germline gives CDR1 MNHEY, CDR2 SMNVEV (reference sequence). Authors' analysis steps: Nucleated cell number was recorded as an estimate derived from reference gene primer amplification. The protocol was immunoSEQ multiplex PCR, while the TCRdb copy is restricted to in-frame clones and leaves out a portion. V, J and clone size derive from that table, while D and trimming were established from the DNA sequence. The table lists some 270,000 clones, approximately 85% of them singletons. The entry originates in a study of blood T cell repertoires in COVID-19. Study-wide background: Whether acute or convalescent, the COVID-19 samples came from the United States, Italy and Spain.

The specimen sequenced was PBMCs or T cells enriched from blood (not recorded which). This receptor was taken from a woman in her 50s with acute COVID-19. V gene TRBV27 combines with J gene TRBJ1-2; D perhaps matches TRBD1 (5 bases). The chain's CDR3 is CASSLSRGGSGYGYTF. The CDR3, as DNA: TGTGCCAGCAGTTTATCACGCGGGGGAAGTGGCTATGGCTACACCTTC.